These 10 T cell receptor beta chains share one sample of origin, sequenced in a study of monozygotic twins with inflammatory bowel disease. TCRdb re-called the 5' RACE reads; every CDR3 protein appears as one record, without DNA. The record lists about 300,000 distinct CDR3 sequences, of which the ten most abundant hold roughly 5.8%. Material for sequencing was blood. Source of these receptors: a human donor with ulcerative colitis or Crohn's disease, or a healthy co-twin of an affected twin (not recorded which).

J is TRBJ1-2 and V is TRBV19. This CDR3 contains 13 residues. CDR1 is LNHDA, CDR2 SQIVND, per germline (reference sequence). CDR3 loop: CATLTQANYGYTF.

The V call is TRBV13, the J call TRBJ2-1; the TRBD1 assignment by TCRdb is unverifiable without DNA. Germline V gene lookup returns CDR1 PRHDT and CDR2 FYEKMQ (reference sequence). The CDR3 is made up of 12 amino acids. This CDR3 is CASSVPRNEQFF.

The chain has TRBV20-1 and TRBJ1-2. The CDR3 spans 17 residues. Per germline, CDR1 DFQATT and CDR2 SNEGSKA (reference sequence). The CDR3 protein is CSATHLPEKFANYGYTF.

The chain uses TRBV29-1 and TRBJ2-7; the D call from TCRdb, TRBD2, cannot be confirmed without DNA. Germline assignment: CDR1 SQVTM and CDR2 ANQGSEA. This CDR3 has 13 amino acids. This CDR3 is CSVVTRGEGEQYF.

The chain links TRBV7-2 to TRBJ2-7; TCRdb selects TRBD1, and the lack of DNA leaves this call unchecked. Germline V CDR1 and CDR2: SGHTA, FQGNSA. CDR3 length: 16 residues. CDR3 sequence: CASSLYKWGIEDEQYF.

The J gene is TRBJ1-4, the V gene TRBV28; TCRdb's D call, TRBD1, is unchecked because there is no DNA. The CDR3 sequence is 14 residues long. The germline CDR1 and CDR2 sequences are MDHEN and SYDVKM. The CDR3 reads CASSRGRGEEKLFF.

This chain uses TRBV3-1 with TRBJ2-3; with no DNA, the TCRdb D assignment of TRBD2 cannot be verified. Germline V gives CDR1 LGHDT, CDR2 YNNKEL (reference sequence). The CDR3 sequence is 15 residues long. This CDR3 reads CASSQTGAVTDTQYF.

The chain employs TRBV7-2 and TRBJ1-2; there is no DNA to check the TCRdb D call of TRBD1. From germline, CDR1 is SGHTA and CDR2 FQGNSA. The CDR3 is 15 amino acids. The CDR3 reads CASSHPDRGRYGYTF.

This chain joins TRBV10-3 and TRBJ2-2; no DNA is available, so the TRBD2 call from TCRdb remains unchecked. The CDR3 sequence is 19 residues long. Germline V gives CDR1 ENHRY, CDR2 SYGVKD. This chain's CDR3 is CAISETGLAGGTNTGELFF.

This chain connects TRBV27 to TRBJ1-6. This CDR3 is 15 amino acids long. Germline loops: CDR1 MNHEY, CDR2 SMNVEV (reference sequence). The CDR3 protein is CASSSGVTGNSPLHF.